The rows below give T cell receptor beta chains drawn from one sample of a study of PD-L1 blockade in urothelial cancer. Sequencing used immunoSEQ multiplex PCR; TCRdb keeps in-frame clones, though not all of them. The sample records more than 55,000 clones, roughly 76% being singletons. Specimen: PBMCs, collected around atezolizumab (anti-PD-L1) treatment. These receptors were collected from a man between 70 and 80 years old with urothelial cancer. CDR3s include the opening cysteine and the closing phenylalanine or tryptophan. Each record gives: D gene, J gene, V gene, clone size, CDR3 DNA, CDR3 protein. D genes are given only for firm matches. Only some rows state a clone size, as once, few, many or a class for expanded clones.

D gene: NA
J gene: TRBJ1-4
V gene: TRBV7-3
clone size: NA
CDR3 DNA: TGTGCCAGCAGCTTAAATTGGGGCCTGCCGGGACATCCTAGCTCAAAACTGTTTTTT
CDR3 protein: CASSLNWGLPGHPSSKLFF

D gene: TRBD2
J gene: TRBJ2-1
V gene: TRBV19
clone size: few
CDR3 DNA: TGTGCCAGTAGTATAGATCCATCGACTAGCGGTACCTACAATGAGCAGTTCTTC
CDR3 protein: CASSIDPSTSGTYNEQFF

D gene: NA
J gene: TRBJ1-2
V gene: TRBV2
clone size: few
CDR3 DNA: TGTGCCAGCAGTCTGGGCGTCTTTAACTATGGCTACACCTTC
CDR3 protein: CASSLGVFNYGYTF

D gene: TRBD1
J gene: TRBJ1-1
V gene: TRBV11-2
clone size: few
CDR3 DNA: TGTGCCAGCAGCAACAGGGGTTCGCGGACTGAAGCTTTCTTT
CDR3 protein: CASSNRGSRTEAFF

D gene: NA
J gene: TRBJ2-5
V gene: TRBV11-3
clone size: few
CDR3 DNA: TGTGCCAGCAGCTTAACTGGTCTGGAGACCCAGTACTTC
CDR3 protein: CASSLTGLETQYF

D gene: TRBD2
J gene: TRBJ2-1
V gene: TRBV30
clone size: NA
CDR3 DNA: TGTGCCTGGGCTCTAGCGGGAGCGAACAATGAGCAGTTCTTC
CDR3 protein: CAWALAGANNEQFF

D gene: NA
J gene: TRBJ2-2
V gene: TRBV11-3
clone size: few
CDR3 DNA: TGTGCCAGCAGCTTCCTAATATCGGGAGTCCTGGCCGGGGAGCTGTTTTTT
CDR3 protein: CASSFLISGVLAGELFF

D gene: NA
J gene: TRBJ2-5
V gene: TRBV5-4
clone size: NA
CDR3 DNA: TGTGCCAGCAGCTTGGCCGGTAGCGCGCGGGAGACCCAGTACTTC
CDR3 protein: CASSLAGSARETQYF

D gene: NA
J gene: TRBJ2-1
V gene: TRBV2
clone size: NA
CDR3 DNA: TGTGCCAGCAGTCTACTCAGGGGTAATGAGCAGTTCTTC
CDR3 protein: CASSLLRGNEQFF

D gene: NA
J gene: TRBJ1-1
V gene: TRBV6-5
clone size: NA
CDR3 DNA: TGTGCCAGCAGTTTAGGACTGATCAACACTGAAGCTTTCTTT
CDR3 protein: CASSLGLINTEAFF

D gene: NA
J gene: TRBJ2-7
V gene: TRBV10-1
clone size: NA
CDR3 DNA: TGCGCCAGCAGTGAGGGCGGATTATACGAGCAGTACTTC
CDR3 protein: CASSEGGLYEQYF

D gene: NA
J gene: TRBJ2-7
V gene: TRBV18
clone size: NA
CDR3 DNA: TGTGCCAGCTCACCCTTGGGCAGGTCGTACGAGCAGTACTTC
CDR3 protein: CASSPLGRSYEQYF

D gene: TRBD1
J gene: TRBJ1-3
V gene: TRBV5-5
clone size: NA
CDR3 DNA: TGTGCCAGCAGCCCCATGACAGGGTATTCAGACACCATATATTTT
CDR3 protein: CASSPMTGYSDTIYF

D gene: TRBD2
J gene: TRBJ2-1
V gene: TRBV5-1
clone size: NA
CDR3 DNA: TGCGCCAGCAGCTACCCAGCGGGGCCCGTGGTTGAGCAGTTCTTC
CDR3 protein: CASSYPAGPVVEQFF

D gene: NA
J gene: TRBJ1-2
V gene: TRBV9
clone size: NA
CDR3 DNA: TGTGCCAGCAGCACGCGGACAGTTGGCTACACCTTC
CDR3 protein: CASSTRTVGYTF

D gene: TRBD2
J gene: TRBJ2-7
V gene: TRBV15
clone size: NA
CDR3 DNA: TGTGCCACCAGCAGAGAGAAAGCGGGGGGGCCGGTTGAAGAGCAGTACTTC
CDR3 protein: CATSREKAGGPVEEQYF

D gene: NA
J gene: TRBJ2-7
V gene: TRBV7-2
clone size: NA
CDR3 DNA: TGTGCCAGCAGCCCAGGGTTTTATTCCTCCTACGAGCAGTACTTC
CDR3 protein: CASSPGFYSSYEQYF